Following are 32 T cell receptor beta chains from one sample sequenced in a study of T cell repertoires in cytomegalovirus infection. TCRdb redid the calling of the reads with MiXCR, one entry per CDR3 protein. The sample holds approximately 700,000 distinct CDR3 sequences, under 40% seen once. The sequencing sample was made of PBMCs. These receptors all come from a human donor in good health (CMV status not recorded). Some clones in this sample may be carry-over from other donors' samples.

This clonotype was seen repeatedly, ten times or more. The chain carries TRBV7-2 and TRBJ1-5; no definite D call. The CDR3 loop spans 14 amino acids. Germline V gene data show CDR1 as SGHTA and CDR2 as FQGNSA. The ends were cut back, 4 bases at V and 4 bases at J, with 11 bases in the middle. CDR3 in DNA: TGTGCCAGCAGCTCGTGGACCCGAAATCAGCCCCAGCATTTT. This gives the protein CASSSWTRNQPQHF.

As concerns this clonotype: A read error is possible here, since a much larger clone lies one base away. The CDR3 region has the DNA TGTGCCAGCAGCTCAGACGGGGGGGCCCGAGCTAACTATGGCTACACCTTC. Protein: CASSSDGGARANYGYTF. The chain recombines TRBV7-2 with TRBJ1-2; TRBD1 is a possible D gene (6 bases). The CDR3 consists of 17 residues. Trimming removed 4 bases at V and 0 bases at J, with 18 bases between. The germline V gene encodes CDR1 SGHTA and CDR2 FQGNSA.

The chain combines TRBV28 with TRBJ1-4, with D perhaps matching TRBD1 (5 bases). V lost 3 bases and J 12 bases, leaving 14 bases between the germline ends. The CDR3 runs 13 residues. The germline CDR1 and CDR2 sequences are MDHEN and SYDVKM. The chain's CDR3 is CASSFSGPIELFF. Here the CDR3 DNA reads TGTGCCAGCAGTTTTTCGGGGCCCATAGAACTGTTTTTT.

The CDR3 DNA sequence: TGTGCCAGCAGCTTAGCAGGGACAAGGGGCACTTCCGAGCAGTACTTC. Translation gives CASSLAGTRGTSEQYF. The V and J genes are TRBV7-6 and TRBJ2-7; tentatively, D is TRBD1 (6 bases). CDR1 is SGHVS and CDR2 is FNYEAQ in the germline V gene. Trimming pared 0 bases from V and 6 bases from J, leaving 18 bases between. The CDR3 spans 16 residues.

This clonotype appeared a few times. The V call is TRBV28, the J call TRBJ1-1; D uncertain. This CDR3 has 15 residues. Trimming removed 0 bases from V and 4 bases from J, with 12 bases in between. The V gene's germline CDR1 is MDHEN and CDR2 SYDVKM. DNA for the CDR3: TGTGCCAGCAGTTTATGGGGAGGGTCGAGCACTGAAGCTTTCTTT. It codes for CASSLWGGSSTEAFF.

The chain employs TRBV29-1 and TRBJ2-1, with D maybe TRBD1 (6 bases). Germline V gives CDR1 SQVTM, CDR2 ANQGSEA. The CDR3 consists of 15 residues. V was cut by 2 bases and J by 2 bases, with 13 bases left in between. CDR3 sequence reads: CSVERVQGPYNEQFF. The DNA of the CDR3 is TGCAGCGTTGAAAGGGTACAGGGTCCCTACAATGAGCAGTTCTTC.

This chain connects TRBV6-5 to TRBJ2-7, with TRBD1 identical over 11 bases. CDR3 length: 16 amino acids. V dropped 6 bases and J dropped 1; count of bases not matched to a gene: 8. Germline lookup yields CDR1 MNHEY and CDR2 SVGAGI. CDR3 nucleotide sequence: TGTGCCAGCAGGCGAGGGACAGGGGGGGGTTCCTACGAGCAGTACTTC. It is translated as CASRRGTGGGSYEQYF.

The J gene is TRBJ2-2, the V gene TRBV6-2 or TRBV6-3; 11 bases fit TRBD1. Germline-derived CDR1 and CDR2 are MNHEY and SVGEGT. V shed 6 bases and J 7 bases; nucleotides not matched to a gene: 7. The CDR3 loop spans 15 amino acids. The CDR3 nucleotides read TGTGCCAGCAGCCTGGACAGGGGGCTTTACGGGGAGCTGTTTTTT. Protein product: CASSLDRGLYGELFF.

In its sample, this clonotype was seen many times. J is TRBJ1-1 and V is TRBV7-8; TRBD1 agrees at 10 bases. The CDR3 runs 16 residues. Germline CDR1 SGHVS, CDR2 FQNEAQ. V lost 4 bases and J lost 0; bases outside the gene matches: 5. CDR3 residues: CASSSDRGTVNTEAFF. Here the CDR3 DNA reads TGTGCCAGCAGCTCGGACAGGGGGACGGTGAACACTGAAGCTTTCTTT.

The CDR3 sequence: CASSPEPLNTEAFF. CDR3 in DNA: TGTGCCAGCAGCCCCGAACCGCTTAACACTGAAGCTTTCTTT. The chain combines TRBV7-2 with TRBJ1-1; D gene ambiguous. CDR3 length equals 14 residues. Trimming left V 5 bases short and J 2 bases short, with 12 bases between. CDR1 is SGHTA and CDR2 is FQGNSA in the germline V gene.

This sequence joins TRBV11-1 and TRBJ2-1; 10 nucleotides match TRBD2. The CDR3 runs to 17 residues. The germline V gene encodes CDR1 SGHAT and CDR2 FQDESV (reference sequence). V gave up 1 base and J gave up 5 bases; unmatched junction bases: 8. CDR3 DNA sequence: TGTGCCAGCAGCTTAGAAACCGGACTAGCGGATAACAATGAGCAGTTCTTC. This sequence encodes CASSLETGLADNNEQFF.

The chain uses TRBV5-1 and TRBJ1-4; D is perhaps TRBD1 (5 bases). CDR1 is SGHRS, CDR2 YFSETQ, per germline. This CDR3 has 15 residues. Trimming removed 1 base from V and 5 bases from J, with 12 bases in between. The CDR3 nucleotides are TGCGCCAGCAGCTTGCTTCGATCAGGGAATGAAAAACTGTTTTTT. Amino acids: CASSLLRSGNEKLFF.

The rearrangement links TRBV2 to TRBJ1-5; perhaps TRBD1 as D (5 bases). The V end was cut by 7 bases, the J end by 1 base, with 8 bases between. The CDR3 length is 13 residues. Germline loops: CDR1 SNHLY, CDR2 FYNNEI. CDR3 DNA: TGTGCCAGCACGGGGACGAGCAATCAGCCCCAGCATTTT. Its translation is CASTGTSNQPQHF.

This clonotype was picked up a small number of times. The chain has TRBV7-9 and TRBJ1-2; TRBD1 agrees at 8 bases. V lost 5 bases, J lost 2 bases, and 7 bases stayed unmatched. Germline V gene sequence: CDR1 SEHNR, CDR2 FQNEAQ (reference sequence). CDR3 size: 15 residues. The CDR3 protein is CASSAPGQVNYGYTF. In DNA, the CDR3 is TGTGCCAGCAGCGCACCGGGACAGGTCAACTATGGCTACACCTTC. The entire variable domain, with the rest obtained from reference TRBV7-9 and TRBJ1-2, is as follows: DTGVSQNPRHKITKRGQNVTFRCDPISEHNRLYWYRQTLGQGPEFLTYFQNEAQLEKSRLLSDRFSAERPKGSFSTLEIQRTEQGDSAMYLCASSAPGQVNYGYTFGSGTRLTVV.

This chain uses TRBV20-1 with TRBJ2-1, with 7 nucleotides matching TRBD2. Per germline, CDR1 DFQATT and CDR2 SNEGSKA (reference sequence). This CDR3 contains 14 residues. The ends lost 3 bases at V and 3 bases at J; junction bases unmatched: 5. CDR3 sequence: CSASYQRDYNEQFF. CDR3 bases: TGCAGTGCTAGTTACCAGCGGGACTACAATGAGCAGTTCTTC.

The J gene is TRBJ1-2, the V gene TRBV29-1, with TRBD1 matching over 7 bases. Germline loops: CDR1 SQVTM, CDR2 ANQGSEA. The CDR3 contains 13 residues. V lost 6 bases, J lost 7 bases, and 11 bases stayed unmatched. The CDR3 DNA sequence: TGCAGCGTGGCGGGGACAGCATTTCGTGGCTACACCTTC. Its translation is CSVAGTAFRGYTF.

The rearrangement links TRBV7-6 to TRBJ1-1; no reliable D call. V lost 2 bases, J lost 1 base, and 8 bases lay in between. Per germline, CDR1 SGHVS and CDR2 FNYEAQ. The CDR3 has 14 residues. In nucleotides, the CDR3 is TGTGCCAGCAGCTTACGAGAGGAGAACACTGAAGCTTTCTTT. Its translation: CASSLREENTEAFF.

The chain employs TRBV11-1 and TRBJ2-1; D not resolved. The CDR3 totals 14 residues. The V and J ends lost 3 bases and 9 bases respectively, with 15 bases between them. Germline V gene data show CDR1 as SGHAT and CDR2 as FQDESV (reference sequence). CDR3 DNA: TGTGCCAGCAGCTTTGAAGTTTGGGGTGGTGAGCAGTTCTTC. Translating it yields CASSFEVWGGEQFF. The whole variable domain, filled in from reference TRBV11-1 and TRBJ2-1, reads EAEVAQSPRYKITEKSQAVAFWCDPISGHATLYWYRQILGQGPELLVQFQDESVVDDSQLPKDRFSAERLKGVDSTLKIQPAELGDSAMYLCASSFEVWGGEQFFGPGTRLTVL.

V gene TRBV7-9 combines with J gene TRBJ1-1, with D perhaps matching TRBD1 (5 bases). CDR1 and CDR2 (germline): SEHNR, FQNEAQ (reference sequence). The ends were cut back, 0 bases at V and 11 bases at J, with 13 bases in the middle. The CDR3 is made up of 13 amino acids. The CDR3 coding sequence is TGTGCCAGCAGCTTAGCTCCGGGACTTGAGGCTTTCTTT. Translation gives CASSLAPGLEAFF.

The sample holds a few counts of this clonotype. The CDR3 reads CASSVFGFNSPLHF. CDR3 DNA: TGTGCCAGCAGTGTGTTTGGGTTTAATTCACCCCTCCACTTT. This chain links TRBV2 with TRBJ1-6; D gene uncertain. This CDR3 is built from 14 residues. The ends were cut back, 4 bases at V and 6 bases at J, with 10 bases in the middle. Germline V lookup: CDR1 SNHLY, CDR2 FYNNEI.

The sample holds a few counts of this clonotype. The chain is built from TRBV20-1 and TRBJ2-4; D remains ambiguous. The CDR3 extends over 16 amino acids. Germline lookup yields CDR1 DFQATT and CDR2 SNEGSKA (reference sequence). V gave up 1 base and J gave up 0 bases, with 13 bases separating them. CDR3: CSARGQLNLAKNIQYF. In nucleotides, the CDR3 is TGCAGTGCTAGAGGCCAACTAAATCTAGCCAAAAACATTCAGTACTTC.

This clonotype came up many times. The V call is TRBV5-1, the J call TRBJ2-1, with D perhaps TRBD1 or TRBD2 (5 bases each). Between the trimmed V and J ends, which lost 5 bases and 2 bases, there was a span of 8 bases. The CDR3 sequence is 13 residues long. Germline assignment: CDR1 SGHRS and CDR2 YFSETQ. The CDR3 region has the DNA TGCGCCAGCAGAGGGACGCCCTACAATGAGCAGTTCTTC. This sequence encodes CASRGTPYNEQFF.

The V and J genes are TRBV14 and TRBJ2-7; D ambiguous. Germline loops: CDR1 SGHDN, CDR2 FVKESK. V was shortened by 0 bases and J by 7 bases, with 13 bases between the two germline ends. There are 14 residues in the CDR3. The CDR3 loop is CASSQDVRVREQYF. Written as DNA, the CDR3 is TGTGCCAGCAGCCAAGATGTTCGGGTCCGGGAGCAGTACTTC.

This clonotype was observed at least ten times. The rearrangement links TRBV6-1 to TRBJ2-1; 9 bases agree with TRBD2. Germline CDR1 and CDR2: MNHNS and SASEGT. This CDR3 is built from 16 residues. V was clipped by 2 bases and J by 3 bases; unmatched bases: 5. CDR3 loop: CASSESQAGGYNEQFF. CDR3 bases: TGTGCCAGCAGTGAAAGTCAAGCGGGGGGCTACAATGAGCAGTTCTTC.

CDR3 loop: CSAPRLGPLGEQFF. CDR3 nucleotide sequence: TGCAGTGCTCCGCGACTAGGGCCTTTAGGTGAGCAGTTCTTC. The chain links TRBV20-1 to TRBJ2-1, with D possibly matching TRBD2 (6 bases). Germline V lookup: CDR1 DFQATT, CDR2 SNEGSKA (reference sequence). The CDR3 contains 14 residues. Trimming took off 5 bases at V and 9 bases at J, with 20 bases between the two ends.

As to this clonotype: Because the CDR3 is missing its conserved closing phenylalanine or tryptophan, this is likely a read error. The DNA is omitted, as the CDR3 cannot be located on it reliably, and the CDR3 follows TCRdb's listing. The chain has TRBV7-6 and TRBJ2-1. The length of the CDR3 is 14 amino acids, counting both ends. Germline CDR1 is SGHVS and CDR2 is FNYEAQ. CDR3 in amino acids: CASSPYSPYNEPFL.

The J gene is TRBJ2-1, the V gene TRBV7-9; tentatively, D is TRBD1 or TRBD2 (6 bases each). The V and J ends lost 1 base and 4 bases respectively, with 26 bases between them. The CDR3 is made up of 20 amino acids. Germline V CDR1 and CDR2: SEHNR, FQNEAQ (reference sequence). CDR3 sequence: CASSLVPRASRGRRYNEQFF. CDR3 DNA: TGTGCCAGCAGCTTAGTACCAAGGGCGAGTCGGGGGCGCAGATACAATGAGCAGTTCTTC.

This sequence joins TRBV2 and TRBJ2-1; 10 bases are shared with TRBD2. Germline trimming cut 1 base from V and 2 bases from J; bases unmatched to any gene: 8. Germline V CDR1 and CDR2: SNHLY, FYNNEI. This CDR3 region has 18 residues. For the CDR3, the DNA is TGTGCCAGCAGTGAAGGGGTCCTAGCGGGAGCGGCCTACAATGAGCAGTTCTTC. Encoded protein: CASSEGVLAGAAYNEQFF.

This chain joins TRBV28 and TRBJ2-2; TRBD2 aligns across 8 bases. Looked up from germline, CDR1 is MDHEN and CDR2 is SYDVKM. This CDR3 is built from 17 residues. The J segment lost 5 bases and the V segment lost 2 bases, leaving 10 bases of the junction unmatched. CDR3 DNA sequence: TGTGCCAGCAGTTTAGGGAAGACTAGCGCGGTGACCGGGGAGCTGTTTTTT. Translated, it gives CASSLGKTSAVTGELFF.

Concerning this clonotype itself: A read error may be the cause here, since a much bigger clone is one base away. The chain employs TRBV7-8 and TRBJ2-2, with 7 positions matching TRBD1. The CDR3 contains 15 residues. From germline, CDR1 is SGHVS and CDR2 FQNEAQ. V shed 4 bases, J shed 2 bases, and the junction held 4 bases outside the gene matches. The CDR3 reads CASSSGDSNTGELFF. Written as DNA, the CDR3 is TGTGCCAGCAGCTCAGGGGACAGTAACACCGGGGAGCTGTTTTTT.

The table lists this clonotype with a few counts. This chain uses TRBV10-3 with TRBJ1-1, with TRBD1 matching over 7 bases. CDR3 size: 15 residues. J gave up 1 base and V 4 bases, and 6 bases lay outside the gene matches. Per the germline V gene, CDR1 is ENHRY and CDR2 is SYGVKD. The CDR3 region has the DNA TGTGCCATCAGTGCGGCAGGGGGAAAGAACACTGAAGCTTTCTTT. Translation: CAISAAGGKNTEAFF.

The CDR3 loop is CASSLGAGTYQPQHF. The CDR3 coding sequence is TGTGCCAGCAGCTTAGGGGCAGGGACTTATCAGCCCCAGCATTTT. This chain uses TRBV11-2 with TRBJ1-5; D may be TRBD1 (5 bases). Germline-derived CDR1 and CDR2 are SGHAT and FQNNGV. This CDR3 has 15 residues. Between the trimmed V and J ends, which lost 1 base and 5 bases, there was a span of 12 bases.